These T cell receptor beta chains were read from a single sample in a study of PD-1 blockade in classical Hodgkin lymphoma. The data were produced by immunoSEQ multiplex PCR, yet TCRdb's version contains in-frame clones alone and is incomplete. The data show under 25,000 clones, around three quarters seen once. This sample comprised peripheral blood mononuclear cells (PBMCs), obtained before the fourth cycle of nivolumab. The receptors here all came from a human donor with classical Hodgkin lymphoma. CDR3s leave out the opening cysteine and the closing phenylalanine or tryptophan. Each record gives: V gene, CDR3 protein.

V: TRBV9
CDR3: ASSPGGGGNQPQH

V: TRBV7-7
CDR3: ASSLELVGEQF

V: TRBV11-2
CDR3: ASSLGGRSGANVLT

V: TRBV29-1
CDR3: SVSSAEAF

V: TRBV18
CDR3: ASSLQGDGSEAF

V: TRBV6-5
CDR3: ASSWTSGVYNEQF

V: TRBV2
CDR3: ATRESNTEAF

V: TRBV30
CDR3: AWTFWGSYEQY

V: TRBV11-3
CDR3: ASSLGRGQGTDTQY

V: TRBV18
CDR3: ASSQLQGYEQY

V: TRBV5-4
CDR3: ASSPVGQGATEAF

V: TRBV4-1
CDR3: ASSPQGTAGATEAF

V: TRBV2
CDR3: ASSPGPIYGTEAF

V: TRBV27
CDR3: ASSLSPTGKGSPLH

V: TRBV7-3
CDR3: ASSLYRGFTDTQY

V: TRBV7-9
CDR3: ASSSYRGNSNQPQH

V: TRBV7-3
CDR3: ASSPPGQGGEKLF

V: TRBV19
CDR3: ASSQGPGELF

V: TRBV9
CDR3: ASSVAVGGNTEAF

V: TRBV7-9
CDR3: ASSFSETATGTQY

V: TRBV6-1
CDR3: ASMTGRVGYT

V: TRBV30
CDR3: AWSLKSGNTGELF

V: TRBV5-4
CDR3: ASSSDRVGEQY

V: TRBV7-9
CDR3: ASSFTAGPGELF

V: TRBV27
CDR3: ASSLSGALYEQY

V: TRBV5-1
CDR3: ASRSGPRGAEAF